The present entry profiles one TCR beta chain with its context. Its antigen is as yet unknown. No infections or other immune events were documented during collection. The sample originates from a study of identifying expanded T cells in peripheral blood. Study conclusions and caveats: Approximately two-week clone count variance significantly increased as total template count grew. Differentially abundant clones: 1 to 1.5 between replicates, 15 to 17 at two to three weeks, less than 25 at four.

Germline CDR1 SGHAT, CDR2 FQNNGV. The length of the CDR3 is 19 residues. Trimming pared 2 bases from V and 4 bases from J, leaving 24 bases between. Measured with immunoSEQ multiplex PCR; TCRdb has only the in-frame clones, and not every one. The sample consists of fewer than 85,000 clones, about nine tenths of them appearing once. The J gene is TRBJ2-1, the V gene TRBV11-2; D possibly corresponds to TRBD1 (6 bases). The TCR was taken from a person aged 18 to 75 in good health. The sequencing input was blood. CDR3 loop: CASSLKGTGTNSWYNEQFF. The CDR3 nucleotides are TGTGCCAGCAGCTTAAAGGGTACAGGGACGAACTCCTGGTACAATGAGCAGTTCTTC. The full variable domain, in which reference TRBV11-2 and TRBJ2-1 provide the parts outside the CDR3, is EAGVAQSPRYKIIEKRQSVAFWCNPISGHATLYWYQQILGQGPKLLIQFQNNGVVDDSQLPKDRFSAERLKGVDSTLKIQPAKLEDSAVYLCASSLKGTGTNSWYNEQFFGPGTRLTVL.